The TCR beta chain described here comes from a study of OX40 agonist ivuxolimab in advanced cancers. Whole-study context: Ivuxolimab, which is an agonistic anti-OX40 (CD134) antibody, was administered to the patients.

Concerning this clone: What it binds is unknown.

V was clipped by 1 base and J by 7 bases, with 8 bases between them. The CDR3 has 13 residues. CDR1 is SGDLS and CDR2 is YYNGEE in the germline V gene. Overall study findings and caveats: Dosing at 0.1 to 3.0 mg/kg was accompanied by clonal expansion of CD4+ and CD8+ blood T cells by week 6. Individuals who were partial responders at 0.1-3.0 mg/kg had clonal expansion that ranked among the lowest.

Produced via immunoSEQ multiplex PCR; TCRdb's table is partial and in-frame only. The sample carries tens of thousands of clones, 75% to 85% recorded once. The specimen comprised CD4+ or CD8+ T cells sorted from blood, sampled in a trial of the OX40 agonist ivuxolimab. This chain links TRBV9 with TRBJ2-2, with D unresolved. The TCR sequence derives from an adult with an advanced solid tumor such as melanoma, head and neck, liver or kidney cancer. Here the CDR3 reads CASSVSVSGELFF. As DNA, the CDR3 is TGTGCCAGCAGCGTATCCGTAAGCGGGGAGCTGTTTTTT.